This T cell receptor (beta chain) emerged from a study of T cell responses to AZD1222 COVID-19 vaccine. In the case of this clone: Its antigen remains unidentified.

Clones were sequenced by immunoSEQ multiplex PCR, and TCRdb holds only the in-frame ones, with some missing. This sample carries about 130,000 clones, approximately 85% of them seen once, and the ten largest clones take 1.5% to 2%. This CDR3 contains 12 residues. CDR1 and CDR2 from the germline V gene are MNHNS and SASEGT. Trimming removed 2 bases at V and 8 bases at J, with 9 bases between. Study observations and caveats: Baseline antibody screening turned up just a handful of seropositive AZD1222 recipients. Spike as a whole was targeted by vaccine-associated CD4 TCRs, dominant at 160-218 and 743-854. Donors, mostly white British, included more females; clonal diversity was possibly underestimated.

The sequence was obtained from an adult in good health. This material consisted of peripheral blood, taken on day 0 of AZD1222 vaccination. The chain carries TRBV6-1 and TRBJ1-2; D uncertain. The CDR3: CASSEKGPGYTF. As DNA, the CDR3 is TGTGCCAGCAGTGAAAAGGGCCCGGGCTACACCTTC.